The 19 T cell receptor beta chains listed next were all sequenced from one sample in a study of blood T cells in healthy people across ages. It was with a sample-barcoded 5' primer and a J-beta primer mix that a second PCR of about 6 to 12 cycles was run. TCRdb reprocessed the 5' RACE reads via MiXCR and lists one record per CDR3 protein. Altogether around 1,900,000 distinct CDR3 sequences are present, approximately 39% being singletons, with the ten largest covering more than 20%. The sequencing sample was made of blood. The receptor source for this set is a human donor in good health.

This clonotype appeared a single time. With a much larger clone just one base away, this may be a read error. The J gene is TRBJ1-2, the V gene TRBV29-1; D is undetermined. With 4 bases removed from V and 3 bases from J, the gap between germline ends came to 9 bases. The germline V gene encodes CDR1 SQVTM and CDR2 ANQGSEA. The CDR3 sequence is 12 residues long. CDR3 residues: CSVVSLYYGYTF. CDR3 bases: TGCAGCGTTGTAAGCCTTTACTATGGCTACACCTTC.

The chain links TRBV7-9 to TRBJ1-1; the D is unclear. V lost 0 bases, J lost 3 bases, and 8 bases lay in between. In germline, CDR1 is SEHNR, CDR2 FQNEAQ (reference sequence). The CDR3 has 14 amino acids. The DNA of the CDR3 is TGTGCCAGCAGCTTAGCGTCGGAGTACACTGAAGCTTTCTTT. Its protein product is CASSLASEYTEAFF. Full variable domain (remainder filled in from reference TRBV7-9 and TRBJ1-1): DTGVSQNPRHKITKRGQNVTFRCDPISEHNRLYWYRQTLGQGPEFLTYFQNEAQLEKSRLLSDRFSAERPKGSFSTLEIQRTEQGDSAMYLCASSLASEYTEAFFGQGTRLTVV.

This chain joins TRBV6-5 and TRBJ2-7; D may be TRBD1 or TRBD2 (6 bases each). V dropped 0 bases and J dropped 4 bases, with 16 bases sitting between them. The germline CDR1 and CDR2 sequences are MNHEY and SVGAGI. This CDR3 contains 16 residues. As DNA, the CDR3 is TGTGCCAGCAGTTACTCGGGGGGCCCCCGTCCTTACGAGCAGTACTTC. Its translation is CASSYSGGPRPYEQYF.

In regard to this clonotype: One end of the junction varies from germline; a read error may be responsible. V usage is TRBV7-2 and J usage is TRBJ2-5; 9 bases fit TRBD1. The CDR3 covers 15 residues. Germline V lookup: CDR1 SGHTA, CDR2 FQGNSA. In nucleotides, the CDR3 is TGTGCCGGCAGCTCTACCGGGACAGGGTATGAGACCCAGTACTTC. Its translation is CAGSSTGTGYETQYF.

The rearrangement uses TRBV7-6 and TRBJ1-4; TRBD1 agrees at 7 bases. The germline V gene encodes CDR1 SGHVS and CDR2 FNYEAQ. V lost 2 bases to trimming and J lost 8 bases; unmatched junction nucleotides: 11. There are 16 residues in the CDR3. CDR3 DNA sequence: TGTGCCAGCAGCTTAATTATCGCGGCAGGGGGAGAAAAACTGTTTTTT. This gives the protein CASSLIIAAGGEKLFF.

This clonotype was seen many times. The chain recombines TRBV10-3 with TRBJ2-5; the D gene is possibly TRBD2 (6 bases). Looked up from germline, CDR1 is ENHRY and CDR2 is SYGVKD. V lost 0 bases and J lost 4, with 15 bases in between. The CDR3 length is 16 residues. The CDR3 nucleotides are TGTGCCATCAGTGAGTCTACGGAGGGGAAGAGAGAGACCCAGTACTTC. Translated, it gives CAISESTEGKRETQYF.

With respect to this clonotype: One junction end does not reproduce the germline sequence, and a read error may be involved. The rearrangement joins TRBV15 to TRBJ1-1; D gene uncertain. The V gene's germline CDR1 is LNHNV and CDR2 YYDKDF (reference sequence). This CDR3 comprises 16 residues. The CDR3 loop reads CATIRDLGSANTEAFF. The CDR3 DNA follows: TGTGCCACCATCAGAGATCTAGGCAGCGCTAACACTGAAGCTTTCTTT.

The chain uses TRBV5-1 and TRBJ2-3, with D possibly called TRBD1 or TRBD2 (6 bases each). V dropped 4 bases and J dropped 1 base, with 13 bases sitting between them. CDR1 is SGHRS and CDR2 is YFSETQ in the germline V gene. The CDR3 is 15 residues long. CDR3 in DNA: TGCGCCAGCAGCGTAGAGAGGGGGGGCACAGATACGCAGTATTTT. Its translation: CASSVERGGTDTQYF.

This chain connects TRBV10-3 to TRBJ2-1; 9 nucleotides match TRBD2. The germline gives CDR1 ENHRY, CDR2 SYGVKD. With 4 bases clipped from V and 3 bases from J, the junction kept 7 bases outside the gene matches. CDR3 length equals 16 residues. The CDR3 sequence: CAISGGLAGHYNEQFF. CDR3 coding DNA: TGTGCCATCAGTGGAGGGCTAGCGGGACACTACAATGAGCAGTTCTTC.

This clonotype appeared a single time. A single base separates this from a much larger clone, so it may be a read error. The chain links TRBV29-1 to TRBJ2-3; 10 nucleotides agree with TRBD1. Germline CDR1 reads SQVTM; CDR2 reads ANQGSEA. The CDR3 loop spans 15 amino acids. Trimming took 8 bases from V and 1 from J; bases not matched to a gene: 9. CDR3: CSISSGTGGTDTQYF. The CDR3 DNA reads TGCAGCATCAGTTCCGGGACAGGGGGCACAGATACGCAGTATTTT.

The chain employs TRBV12-3 or TRBV12-4 and TRBJ2-5; TRBD2 aligns across 12 bases. The CDR3 has 15 amino acids. V shed 5 bases and J 2 bases; nucleotides not matched to a gene: 3. CDR3: CASSRTSGEQETQYF. The CDR3 DNA sequence: TGTGCCAGCAGTAGGACTAGCGGGGAACAAGAGACCCAGTACTTC.

The chain uses TRBV28 and TRBJ2-3, with D unclear. This CDR3 region has 14 residues. V lost 3 bases, J lost 2 bases, and 9 bases lay in between. Looked up from germline, CDR1 is MDHEN and CDR2 is SYDVKM. CDR3 in amino acids: CASSFVASTDTQYF. CDR3 in DNA: TGTGCCAGCAGTTTCGTCGCATCCACAGATACGCAGTATTTT. Full variable domain (missing parts from reference TRBV28 and TRBJ2-3): DVKVTQSSRYLVKRTGEKVFLECVQDMDHENMFWYRQDPGLGLRLIYFSYDVKMKEKGDIPEGYSVSREKKERFSLILESASTNQTSMYLCASSFVASTDTQYFGPGTRLTVL.

This clonotype was seen a single time. This chain links TRBV20-1 with TRBJ2-1; 7 bases agree with TRBD1. V shed 4 bases and J 5 bases; nucleotides not matched to a gene: 8. Germline lookup yields CDR1 DFQATT and CDR2 SNEGSKA (reference sequence). CDR3 size: 14 residues. CDR3 nucleotide sequence: TGCAGTGCTAAGAAAGGGGGCTACGACAATGAGCAGTTCTTC. Residues: CSAKKGGYDNEQFF.

The count of this clonotype is one. The CDR3: CASSVGKWDSDEAFF. The DNA of the CDR3 is TGTGCCAGCAGCGTAGGAAAATGGGACAGTGATGAAGCTTTCTTT. This chain joins TRBV9 and TRBJ1-1; 7 bases are shared with TRBD1. CDR1 SGDLS and CDR2 YYNGEE come from the germline V gene. The CDR3 covers 15 residues. With 0 bases clipped from V and 7 bases from J, the junction kept 9 bases outside the gene matches.

This clonotype was counted only a few times. The gene calls are TRBV7-2 and TRBJ2-3; 9 nucleotides match TRBD1. J lost 4 bases, V lost 5 bases, and 1 base had no gene match. The CDR3 sequence is 13 residues long. The germline V gene encodes CDR1 SGHTA and CDR2 FQGNSA. CDR3 protein: CASSTGGPDTQYF. CDR3 nucleotide sequence: TGTGCCAGCAGCACAGGGGGCCCAGATACGCAGTATTTT.

V is TRBV9 and J is TRBJ2-1; 11 positions agree with TRBD2. V shed 0 bases and J 6 bases; nucleotides not matched to a gene: 5. The CDR3 has 16 residues. Looked up from germline, CDR1 is SGDLS and CDR2 is YYNGEE. The CDR3 here is CASSVAPSGGSNEQFF. CDR3 coding DNA: TGTGCCAGCAGCGTAGCCCCTAGCGGGGGGTCCAATGAGCAGTTCTTC.

The V call is TRBV7-9, the J call TRBJ2-2, with 11 positions matching TRBD1. V shed 4 bases and J 2 bases; nucleotides not matched to a gene: 3. The CDR3 runs 16 residues. From germline, CDR1 is SEHNR and CDR2 FQNEAQ (reference sequence). CDR3 sequence: CASSSGQGANTGELFF. The CDR3 DNA follows: TGTGCCAGCAGCTCCGGACAGGGGGCTAACACCGGGGAGCTGTTTTTT.

This clonotype occurred many times. The chain uses TRBV12-3 or TRBV12-4 and TRBJ2-2; D ambiguous. The V gene lost 6 bases and the J gene lost 5 bases, with 10 bases spanning the gap. The CDR3 has 13 amino acids. The CDR3 loop is CASSLLGTGELFF. The CDR3 region has the DNA TGTGCCAGCAGCCTCCTAGGTACCGGGGAGCTGTTTTTT.

The sample holds a few counts of this clonotype. The rearrangement uses TRBV7-2 and TRBJ1-2, with D hard to call. Germline loops: CDR1 SGHTA, CDR2 FQGNSA. CDR3 size: 20 residues. The V and J ends lost 5 bases and 5 bases respectively, with 33 bases between them. The CDR3 sequence is CASSHVGRPKKGRIYYGYTF. As DNA, the CDR3 is TGTGCCAGCAGCCACGTGGGCAGACCTAAGAAGGGTAGGATTTATTATGGCTACACCTTC.